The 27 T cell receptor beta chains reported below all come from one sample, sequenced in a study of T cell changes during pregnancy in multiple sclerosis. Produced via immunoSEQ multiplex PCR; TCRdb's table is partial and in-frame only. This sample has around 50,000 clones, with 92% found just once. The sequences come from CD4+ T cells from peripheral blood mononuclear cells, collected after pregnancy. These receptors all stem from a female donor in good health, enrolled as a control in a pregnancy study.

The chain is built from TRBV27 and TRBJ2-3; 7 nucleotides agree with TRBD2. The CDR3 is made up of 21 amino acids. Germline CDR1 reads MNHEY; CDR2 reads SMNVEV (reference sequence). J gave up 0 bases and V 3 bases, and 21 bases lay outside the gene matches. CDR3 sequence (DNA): TGTGCCAGCAGTTTCTCCAGGCGGGAGAAGGGTGTAAGGGTTAGCACAGATACGCAGTATTTT. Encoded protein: CASSFSRREKGVRVSTDTQYF.

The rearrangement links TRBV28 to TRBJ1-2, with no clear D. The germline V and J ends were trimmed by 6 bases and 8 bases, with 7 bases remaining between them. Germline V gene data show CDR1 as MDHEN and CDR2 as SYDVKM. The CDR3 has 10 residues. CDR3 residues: CASSVEGYTF. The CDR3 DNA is TGTGCCAGCAGCGTAGAGGGCTACACCTTC.

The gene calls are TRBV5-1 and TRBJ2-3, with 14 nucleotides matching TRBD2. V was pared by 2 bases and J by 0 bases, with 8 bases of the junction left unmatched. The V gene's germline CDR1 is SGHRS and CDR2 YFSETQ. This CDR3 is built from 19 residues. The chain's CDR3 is CASSFGLAGGFLSTDTQYF. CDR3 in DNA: TGCGCCAGCAGCTTTGGACTAGCGGGGGGTTTCCTTAGCACAGATACGCAGTATTTT.

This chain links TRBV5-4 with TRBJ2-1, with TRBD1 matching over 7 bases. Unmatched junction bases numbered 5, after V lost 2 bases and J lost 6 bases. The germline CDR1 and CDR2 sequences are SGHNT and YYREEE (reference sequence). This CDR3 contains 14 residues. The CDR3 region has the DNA TGTGCCAGCAGCTTCGCCGACAGGGTCAATGAGCAGTTCTTC. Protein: CASSFADRVNEQFF.

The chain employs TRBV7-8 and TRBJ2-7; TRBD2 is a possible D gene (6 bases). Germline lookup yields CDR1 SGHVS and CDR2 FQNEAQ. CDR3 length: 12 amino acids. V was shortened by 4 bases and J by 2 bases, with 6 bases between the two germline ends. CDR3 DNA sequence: TGTGCCAGCAGCTGGGAGGCCTACGAGCAGTACTTC. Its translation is CASSWEAYEQYF.

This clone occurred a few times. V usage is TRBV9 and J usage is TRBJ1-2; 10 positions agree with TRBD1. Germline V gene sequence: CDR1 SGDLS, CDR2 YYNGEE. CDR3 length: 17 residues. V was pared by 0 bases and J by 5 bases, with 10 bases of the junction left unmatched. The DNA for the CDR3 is TGTGCCAGCAGCGTAGGGGACAGGGGTTTTTCTCGATATGGCTACACCTTC. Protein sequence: CASSVGDRGFSRYGYTF.

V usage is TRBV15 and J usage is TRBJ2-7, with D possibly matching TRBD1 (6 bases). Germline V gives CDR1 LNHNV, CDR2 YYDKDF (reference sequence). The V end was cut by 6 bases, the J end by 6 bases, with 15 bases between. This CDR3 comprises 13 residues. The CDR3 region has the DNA TGTGCCACCAGTCCGGGGCAGGGGCTCGAGCAGTACTTC. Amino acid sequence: CATSPGQGLEQYF.

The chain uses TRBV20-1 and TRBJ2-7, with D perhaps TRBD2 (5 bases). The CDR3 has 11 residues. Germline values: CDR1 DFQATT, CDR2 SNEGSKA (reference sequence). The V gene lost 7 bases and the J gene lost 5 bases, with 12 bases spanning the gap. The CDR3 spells CSGGFRHEQYF. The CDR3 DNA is TGCAGTGGCGGGTTCCGTCACGAGCAGTACTTC.

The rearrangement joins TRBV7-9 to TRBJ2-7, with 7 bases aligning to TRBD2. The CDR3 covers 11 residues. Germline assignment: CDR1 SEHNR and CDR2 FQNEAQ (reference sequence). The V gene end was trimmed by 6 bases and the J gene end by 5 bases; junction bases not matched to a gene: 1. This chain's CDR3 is CASRRENEQYF. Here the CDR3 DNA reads TGTGCCAGCAGGCGGGAGAACGAGCAGTACTTC.

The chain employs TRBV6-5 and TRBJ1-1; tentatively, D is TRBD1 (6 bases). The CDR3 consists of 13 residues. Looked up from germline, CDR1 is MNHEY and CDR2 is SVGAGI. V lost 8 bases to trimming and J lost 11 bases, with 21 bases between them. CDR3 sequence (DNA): TGTGCCAGCGTGGGGGGGCGCAACCTAGGGGCTTTCTTT. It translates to CASVGGRNLGAFF.

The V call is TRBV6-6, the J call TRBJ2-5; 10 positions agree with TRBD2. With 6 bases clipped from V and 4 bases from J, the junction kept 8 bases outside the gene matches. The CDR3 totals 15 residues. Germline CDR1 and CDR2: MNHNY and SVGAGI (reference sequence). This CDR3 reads CASRLLAGRRETQYF. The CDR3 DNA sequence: TGTGCCAGCAGACTACTAGCGGGGAGGAGAGAGACCCAGTACTTC.

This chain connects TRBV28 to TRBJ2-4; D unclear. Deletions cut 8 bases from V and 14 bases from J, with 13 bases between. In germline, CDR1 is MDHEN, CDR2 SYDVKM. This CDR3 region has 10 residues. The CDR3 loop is CASGGLAKYF. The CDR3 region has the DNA TGTGCCAGCGGCGGATTAGCCAAGTACTTC.

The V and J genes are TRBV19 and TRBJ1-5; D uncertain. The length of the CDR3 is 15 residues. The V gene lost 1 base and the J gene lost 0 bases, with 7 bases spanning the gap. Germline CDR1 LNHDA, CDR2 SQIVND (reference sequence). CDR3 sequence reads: CASSIAHYSNQPQHF. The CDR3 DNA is TGTGCCAGTAGTATAGCCCACTATAGCAATCAGCCCCAGCATTTT.

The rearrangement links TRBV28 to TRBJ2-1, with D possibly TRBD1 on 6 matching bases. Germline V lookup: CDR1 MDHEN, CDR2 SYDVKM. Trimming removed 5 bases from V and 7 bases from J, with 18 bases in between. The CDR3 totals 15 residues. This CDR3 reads CASSPGHASGNEQFF. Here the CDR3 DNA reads TGTGCCAGCAGTCCGGGACACGCATCGGGGAATGAGCAGTTCTTC.

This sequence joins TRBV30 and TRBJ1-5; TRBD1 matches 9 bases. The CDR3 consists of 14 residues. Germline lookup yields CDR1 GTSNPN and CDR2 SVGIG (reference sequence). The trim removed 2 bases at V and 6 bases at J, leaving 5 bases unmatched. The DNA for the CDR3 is TGTGCCTGGAGTTTAGACAGGGGGGGTCAGCCCCAGCATTTT. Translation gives CAWSLDRGGQPQHF.

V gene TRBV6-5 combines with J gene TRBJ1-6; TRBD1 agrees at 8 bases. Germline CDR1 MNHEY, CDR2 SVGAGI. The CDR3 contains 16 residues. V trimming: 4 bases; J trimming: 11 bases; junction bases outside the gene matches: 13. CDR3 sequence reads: CASSLMSGGAKPPLHF. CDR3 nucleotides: TGTGCCAGCAGTTTGATGTCAGGGGGCGCGAAACCACCCCTCCACTTT.

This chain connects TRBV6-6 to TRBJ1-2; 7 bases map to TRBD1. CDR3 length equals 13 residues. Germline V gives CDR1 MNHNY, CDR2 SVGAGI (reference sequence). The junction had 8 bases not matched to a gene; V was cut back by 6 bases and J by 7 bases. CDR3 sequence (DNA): TGTGCCAGCAGCGACAGGGCTGTGGGTGGCTACACCTTC. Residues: CASSDRAVGGYTF.

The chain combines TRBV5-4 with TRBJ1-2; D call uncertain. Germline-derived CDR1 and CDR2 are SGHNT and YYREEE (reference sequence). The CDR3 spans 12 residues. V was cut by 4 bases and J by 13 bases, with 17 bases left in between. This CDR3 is CASSMEADFITF. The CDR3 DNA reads TGTGCCAGCAGCATGGAGGCGGACTTCATCACCTTC.

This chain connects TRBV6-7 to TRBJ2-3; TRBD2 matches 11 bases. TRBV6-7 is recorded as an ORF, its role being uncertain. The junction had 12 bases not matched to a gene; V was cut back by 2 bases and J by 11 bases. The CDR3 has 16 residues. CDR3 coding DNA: TGTGCCAGCAGTTACCTGGTTAGCGGGGGGGGACGTGGGCAGTATTTT. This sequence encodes CASSYLVSGGGRGQYF.

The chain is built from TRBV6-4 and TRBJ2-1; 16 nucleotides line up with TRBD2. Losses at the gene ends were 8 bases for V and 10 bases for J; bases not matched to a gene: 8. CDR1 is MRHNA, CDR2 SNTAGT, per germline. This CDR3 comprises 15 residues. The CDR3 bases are TGTGCCAGCGCAGAGGAGGGACTAGCGGGAGGGGAGCAGTTCTTC. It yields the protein CASAEEGLAGGEQFF.

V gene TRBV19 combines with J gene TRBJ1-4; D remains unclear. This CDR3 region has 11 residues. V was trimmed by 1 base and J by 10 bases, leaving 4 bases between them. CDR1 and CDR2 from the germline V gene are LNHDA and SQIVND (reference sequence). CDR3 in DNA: TGTGCCAGTAGTATAGCCGGAAAACTGTTTTTT. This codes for CASSIAGKLFF.

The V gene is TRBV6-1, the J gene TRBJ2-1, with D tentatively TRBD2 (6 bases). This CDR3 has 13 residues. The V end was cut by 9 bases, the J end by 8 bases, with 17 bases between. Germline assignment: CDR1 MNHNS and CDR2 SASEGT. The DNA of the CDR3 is TGTGCCAGTAATAAAACCCCGGGGGATGAGCAGTTCTTC. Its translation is CASNKTPGDEQFF.

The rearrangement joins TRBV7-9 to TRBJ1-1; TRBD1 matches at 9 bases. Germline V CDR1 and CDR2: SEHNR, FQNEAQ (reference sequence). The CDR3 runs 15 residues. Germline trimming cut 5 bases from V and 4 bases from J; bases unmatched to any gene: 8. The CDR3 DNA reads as TGTGCCAGCAGCGCCAAACAGGGGGCGCCCACTGAAGCTTTCTTT. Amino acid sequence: CASSAKQGAPTEAFF.

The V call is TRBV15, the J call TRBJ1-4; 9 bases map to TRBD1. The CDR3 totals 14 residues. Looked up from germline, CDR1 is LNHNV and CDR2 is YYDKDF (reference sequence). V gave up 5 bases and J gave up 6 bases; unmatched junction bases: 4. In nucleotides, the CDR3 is TGTGCCACCAGCCCGGGGACAGGGCATGAAAAACTGTTTTTT. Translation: CATSPGTGHEKLFF.

CDR3: CASSPLLGLAGGNEQFF. The CDR3 nucleotides read TGTGCCAGCAGCCCCCTGCTGGGACTAGCGGGAGGGAATGAGCAGTTCTTC. This rearrangement joins TRBV28 to TRBJ2-1; 16 bases map to TRBD2. This CDR3 has 17 residues. The V gene's germline CDR1 is MDHEN and CDR2 SYDVKM. J was trimmed by 7 bases and V by 6 bases; bases with no gene match: 9. The whole variable domain, filled in from reference TRBV28 and TRBJ2-1, reads DVKVTQSSRYLVKRTGEKVFLECVQDMDHENMFWYRQDPGLGLRLIYFSYDVKMKEKGDIPEGYSVSREKKERFSLILESASTNQTSMYLCASSPLLGLAGGNEQFFGPGTRLTVL.

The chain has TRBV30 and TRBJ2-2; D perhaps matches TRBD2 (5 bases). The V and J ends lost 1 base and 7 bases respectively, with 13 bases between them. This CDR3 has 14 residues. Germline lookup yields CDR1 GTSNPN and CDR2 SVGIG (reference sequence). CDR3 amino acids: CAWSGFSGSGELFF. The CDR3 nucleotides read TGTGCCTGGAGTGGATTTTCGGGGAGCGGGGAGCTGTTTTTT.

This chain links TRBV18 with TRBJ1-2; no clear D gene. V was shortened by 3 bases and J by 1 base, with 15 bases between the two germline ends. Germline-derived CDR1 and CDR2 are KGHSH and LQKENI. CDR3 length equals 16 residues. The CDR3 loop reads CASSPVGNTNNYGYTF. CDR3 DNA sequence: TGTGCCAGCTCACCGGTCGGGAATACTAATAACTATGGCTACACCTTC.